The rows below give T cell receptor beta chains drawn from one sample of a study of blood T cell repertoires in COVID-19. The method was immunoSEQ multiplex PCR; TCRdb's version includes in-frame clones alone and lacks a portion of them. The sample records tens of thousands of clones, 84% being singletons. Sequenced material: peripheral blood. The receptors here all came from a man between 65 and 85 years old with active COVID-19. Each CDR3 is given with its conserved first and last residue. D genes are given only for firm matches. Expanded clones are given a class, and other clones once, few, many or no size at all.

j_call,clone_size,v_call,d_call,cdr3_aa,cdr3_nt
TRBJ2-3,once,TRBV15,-,CATSRDRLAPDTQYF,TGTGCCACCAGCAGAGATCGTCTAGCTCCAGATACGCAGTATTTT
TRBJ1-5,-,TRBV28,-,CASSLLIQPQHF,TGTGCCAGCAGTTTATTAATCCAGCCCCAGCATTTT
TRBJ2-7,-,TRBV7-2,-,CASSLVVAYEQYF,TGTGCCAGCAGCCTGGTAGTAGCCTACGAGCAGTACTTC
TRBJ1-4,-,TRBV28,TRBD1,CASRNPGQGSTNEKLFF,TGTGCCAGCAGGAACCCCGGACAGGGATCAACTAATGAAAAACTGTTTTTT
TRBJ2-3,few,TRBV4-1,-,CASSQTGPASTDTQYF,TGCGCCAGCAGCCAAACAGGACCAGCTAGCACAGATACGCAGTATTTT
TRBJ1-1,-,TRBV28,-,CASSLINTEAFF,TGTGCCAGCAGCCTAATCAACACTGAAGCTTTCTTT
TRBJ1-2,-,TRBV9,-,CASSEGHGPYGYTF,TGTGCCAGCAGCGAGGGGCATGGGCCCTATGGCTACACCTTC
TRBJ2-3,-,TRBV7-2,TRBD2,CASSTRAGGADTQYF,TGTGCCAGCAGCACCCGCGCCGGGGGGGCAGATACGCAGTATTTT
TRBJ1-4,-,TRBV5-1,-,CASSLYPGEREKLFF,TGCGCCAGCAGCTTGTACCCAGGGGAGCGAGAAAAACTGTTTTTT
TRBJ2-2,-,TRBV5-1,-,CASSLGAGDKHTGELFF,TGCGCCAGCAGCTTGGGGGCGGGGGACAAACACACCGGGGAGCTGTTTTTT
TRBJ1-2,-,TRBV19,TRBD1,CASRNRGDGGYTF,TGTGCCAGTAGGAACAGGGGTGATGGTGGCTACACCTTC
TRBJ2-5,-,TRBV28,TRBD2,CASSLPGSSSGRGETQYF,TGTGCCAGCAGTTTACCCGGTAGTTCTAGCGGGCGCGGGGAGACCCAGTACTTC
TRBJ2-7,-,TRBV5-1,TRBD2,CASSLQTSSNEQYF,TGCGCCAGCAGCTTGCAGACTAGCTCTAACGAGCAGTACTTC
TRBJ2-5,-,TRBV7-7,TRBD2,CASSTLAGGRETQYF,TGTGCTAGCAGCACCCTAGCGGGAGGGCGGGAGACCCAGTACTTC
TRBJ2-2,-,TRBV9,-,CASSAQGWAGELFF,TGTGCCAGCAGCGCACAGGGTTGGGCCGGGGAGCTGTTTTTT
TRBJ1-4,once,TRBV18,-,CASSPGAVNEKLFF,TGTGCCAGCTCACCAGGGGCCGTTAATGAAAAACTGTTTTTT
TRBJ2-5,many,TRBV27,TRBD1,CASSLGQGLQETQYF,TGTGCCAGCAGTTTGGGACAGGGGCTTCAAGAGACCCAGTACTTC
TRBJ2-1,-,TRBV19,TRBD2,CASSIRSGSYNEQFF,TGTGCCAGTAGTATAAGGAGCGGGAGTTACAATGAGCAGTTCTTC
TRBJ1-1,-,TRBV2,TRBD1,CASKPDRTGGNTEAFF,TGTGCCAGCAAGCCCGACCGGACAGGGGGGAACACTGAAGCTTTCTTT
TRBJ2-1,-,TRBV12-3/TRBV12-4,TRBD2,CASSLTSGNQFF,TGTGCCAGCAGTTTAACTAGCGGGAATCAGTTCTTC
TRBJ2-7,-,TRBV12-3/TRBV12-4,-,CASSRGLTYEQYF,TGTGCCAGCAGTAGGGGCCTTACCTACGAGCAGTACTTC
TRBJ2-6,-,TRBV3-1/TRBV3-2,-,CASSNGNRAGANVLTF,TGTGCCAGCAGCAACGGGAACAGGGCCGGGGCCAACGTCCTGACTTTC
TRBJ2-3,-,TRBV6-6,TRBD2,CASSPLTSGRFADTQYF,TGTGCCAGCAGTCCGCTGACTAGCGGGAGGTTCGCAGATACGCAGTATTTT
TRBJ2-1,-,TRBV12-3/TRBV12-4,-,CASSSLYNEQFF,TGTGCCAGCAGTTCCTTATACAATGAGCAGTTCTTC
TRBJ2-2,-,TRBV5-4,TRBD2,CASSLPSSGSAGELFF,TGTGCCAGCAGCTTGCCTTCTAGCGGGAGCGCCGGGGAGCTGTTTTTT
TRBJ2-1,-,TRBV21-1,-,CASSNLGHYNEQFF,TGTGCCAGCAGCAATTTGGGGCACTACAATGAGCAGTTCTTC
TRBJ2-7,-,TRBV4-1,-,CASSRRDNGGRERHEQYF,TGCGCCAGCAGCCGAAGGGATAATGGGGGCAGGGAAAGGCACGAGCAGTACTTC
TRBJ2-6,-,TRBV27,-,CASSLSGTPASSGANVLTF,TGTGCCAGCAGTTTATCTGGGACACCCGCGAGCTCTGGGGCCAACGTCCTGACTTTC
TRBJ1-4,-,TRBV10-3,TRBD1,CAISDRDRVGSEKLFF,TGTGCCATCAGTGACCGGGACAGGGTCGGAAGTGAAAAACTGTTTTTT
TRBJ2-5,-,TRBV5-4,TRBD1,CASSGQGREETQYF,TGTGCCAGCTCGGGACAGGGTAGGGAAGAGACCCAGTACTTC
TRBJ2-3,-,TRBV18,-,CASSQVGGDYTDTQYF,TGTGCCAGCTCTCAAGTCGGGGGTGATTACACAGATACGCAGTATTTT
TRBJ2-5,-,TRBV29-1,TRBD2,CSVGGAGGETQYF,TGCAGCGTTGGCGGAGCGGGAGGAGAGACCCAGTACTTC
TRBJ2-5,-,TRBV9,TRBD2,CASSPGLAVGAQYF,TGTGCCAGCAGCCCGGGGCTAGCGGTTGGGGCCCAGTACTTC
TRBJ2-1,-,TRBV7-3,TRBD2,CASSLRTSGYNEQFF,TGTGCCAGCAGCTTAAGGACTAGCGGTTACAATGAGCAGTTCTTC
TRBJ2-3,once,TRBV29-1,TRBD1,CSVESRADRGADTQYF,TGCAGCGTTGAGTCTCGGGCCGACAGGGGCGCAGATACGCAGTATTTT
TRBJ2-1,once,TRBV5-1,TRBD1,CASSLDTGGHNEQFF,TGCGCCAGCAGCTTGGATACAGGGGGCCACAATGAGCAGTTCTTC
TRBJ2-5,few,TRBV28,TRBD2,CASSSTGTTSRETQYF,TGTGCCAGCAGCTCGACCGGGACTACCTCCCGGGAGACCCAGTACTTC
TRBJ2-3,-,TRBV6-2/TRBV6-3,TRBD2,CASSYGGSEDTQYF,TGTGCCAGCAGTTACGGCGGGAGTGAAGATACGCAGTATTTT
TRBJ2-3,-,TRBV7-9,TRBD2,CASSLVISGGFLTDTQYF,TGTGCCAGCAGCTTAGTCATATCGGGGGGGTTCCTCACAGATACGCAGTATTTT
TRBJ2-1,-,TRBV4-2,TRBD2,CASSQVFILAGEVEQFF,TGTGCCAGCAGCCAAGTATTTATACTAGCGGGAGAGGTTGAGCAGTTCTTC
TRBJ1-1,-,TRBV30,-,CAWSHGRDTEAFF,TGTGCCTGGAGTCATGGTCGGGACACTGAAGCTTTCTTT
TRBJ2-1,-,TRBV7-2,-,CASSLAPGLAYNEQFF,TGTGCCAGCAGCTTAGCGCCGGGACTTGCTTACAATGAGCAGTTCTTC
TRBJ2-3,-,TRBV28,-,CASSLYSGKVADTQYF,TGTGCCAGCAGTTTATATTCAGGGAAAGTCGCAGATACGCAGTATTTT
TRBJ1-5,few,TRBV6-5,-,CATGKSSNQPQHF,TGCGCCACAGGAAAAAGTAGCAATCAGCCCCAGCATTTT
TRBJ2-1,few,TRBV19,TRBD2,CASGTNRYNEQFF,TGTGCCAGCGGGACTAACCGGTACAATGAGCAGTTCTTC
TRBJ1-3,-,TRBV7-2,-,CASSFRGNTIYF,TGTGCCAGCAGTTTCCGTGGAAACACCATATATTTT
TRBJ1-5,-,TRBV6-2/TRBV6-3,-,CASSPQGPNQPQHF,TGTGCCAGCAGTCCCCAGGGCCCCAATCAGCCCCAGCATTTT
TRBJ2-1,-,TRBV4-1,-,CASSTRQNGFYNEQFF,TGCGCCAGCAGCACCCGACAGAATGGGTTCTACAATGAGCAGTTCTTC